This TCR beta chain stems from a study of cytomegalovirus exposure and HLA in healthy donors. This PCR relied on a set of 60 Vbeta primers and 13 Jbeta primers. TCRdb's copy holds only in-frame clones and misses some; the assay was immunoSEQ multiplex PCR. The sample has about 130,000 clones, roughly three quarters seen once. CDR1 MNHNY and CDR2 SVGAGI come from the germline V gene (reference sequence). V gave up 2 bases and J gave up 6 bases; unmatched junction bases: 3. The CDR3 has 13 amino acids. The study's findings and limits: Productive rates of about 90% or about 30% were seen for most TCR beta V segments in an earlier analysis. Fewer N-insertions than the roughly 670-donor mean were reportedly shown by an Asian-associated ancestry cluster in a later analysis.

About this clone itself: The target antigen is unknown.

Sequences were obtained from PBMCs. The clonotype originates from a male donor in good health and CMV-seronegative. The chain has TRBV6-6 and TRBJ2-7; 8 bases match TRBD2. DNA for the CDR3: TGTGCCAGCAGTTACCCCACTAGCGGCGAGCAGTACTTC. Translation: CASSYPTSGEQYF.